The 15 T cell receptor beta chains in this list originate from one sample, sequenced in a study of blood T cell repertoires in COVID-19 (TCRdb year 2020). The protocol used for the library was the immunoSEQ multiplex PCR assay. TCRdb re-hosts the immuneACCESS table, in-frame sequences only. Its copies lack some clones; in the studies checked, an unresolved V gene accounts for under half of them, and the cause for the rest is not known. The sample profile shows tens of thousands of clones; around 82% of them were found once. The top ten clones comprise around 16% of the sample. Source material: peripheral blood. Receptor source: a man aged 55 to 69 with COVID-19, enrolled during active disease.

The chain joins TRBV12-5 to TRBJ1-1; D may be TRBD1 (6 bases). V was cut by 6 bases and J by 0 bases, with 17 bases left in between. This CDR3 has 16 residues. Germline V gives CDR1 LGHNT, CDR2 FRNRAP. The chain's CDR3 is CASGRQVAGVNTEAFF. The CDR3, as DNA: TGTGCTAGTGGACGACAGGTGGCAGGGGTGAACACTGAAGCTTTCTTT.

The chain recombines TRBV6-5 with TRBJ2-3; TRBD2 agrees at 15 bases. CDR3 size: 15 residues. CDR1 MNHEY and CDR2 SVGAGI come from the germline V gene. V lost 6 bases to trimming and J lost 6 bases; unmatched junction nucleotides: 4. CDR3 nucleotide sequence: TGTGCCAGCAGCATGGGACTAGCGGGGGGCGATACGCAGTATTTT. It codes for CASSMGLAGGDTQYF.

The chain links TRBV27 to TRBJ1-1, with 7 bases lining up with TRBD1. Unmatched junction bases numbered 10, after V lost 2 bases and J lost 4 bases. Germline V CDR1 and CDR2: MNHEY, SMNVEV (reference sequence). The CDR3 consists of 16 residues. The CDR3 region has the DNA TGTGCCAGCAGTTTAGGCCTACAGGGGTGGGGCACTGAAGCTTTCTTT. Protein sequence: CASSLGLQGWGTEAFF.

This rearrangement joins TRBV5-4 to TRBJ2-5; TRBD2 matches 10 bases. The CDR3 is made up of 14 amino acids. Trimming cost V 3 bases and J 5 bases; bases outside gene matches: 4. Per germline, CDR1 SGHNT and CDR2 YYREEE (reference sequence). The CDR3 DNA sequence: TGTGCCAGCAGCTCCCCTAGCGGGGGTGAGACCCAGTACTTC. Translated: CASSSPSGGETQYF.

The chain employs TRBV11-3 and TRBJ2-1; 9 bases line up with TRBD2. The CDR3 is made up of 14 amino acids. Germline CDR1 and CDR2: SGHNT and YENEEA. The V and J ends lost 4 bases and 2 bases, in that order; junction bases with no gene match: 0. CDR3 loop: CASSSSGTYNEQFF. CDR3 nucleotides: TGTGCCAGCAGCTCTAGCGGGACCTACAATGAGCAGTTCTTC.

V usage is TRBV5-1 and J usage is TRBJ1-4; D remains unclear. Trimming cost V 4 bases and J 6 bases, with 13 bases left between them. This CDR3 is 14 amino acids long. The V gene's germline CDR1 is SGHRS and CDR2 YFSETQ. CDR3 amino acids: CASSKGAGDEKLFF. The CDR3 DNA follows: TGCGCCAGCAGCAAGGGAGCCGGAGATGAAAAACTGTTTTTT.

The chain has TRBV6-1 and TRBJ1-2; D perhaps matches TRBD1 (5 bases). The V gene lost 2 bases and the J gene lost 4 bases, with 11 bases spanning the gap. CDR1 and CDR2 (germline): MNHNS, SASEGT. The CDR3 loop spans 14 amino acids. This CDR3 reads CASSEPGGAYGYTF. The CDR3 DNA is TGTGCCAGCAGTGAACCCGGGGGTGCCTATGGCTACACCTTC.

Concerning this clone itself: Other DNA variants within this sample encode the same CDR3. The V gene is TRBV28, the J gene TRBJ1-2; no reliable D call. V lost 3 bases, J lost 8 bases, and 13 bases lay in between. Germline V lookup: CDR1 MDHEN, CDR2 SYDVKM. This CDR3 is 13 amino acids long. Here the CDR3 DNA reads TGTGCCAGCAGTTTGACTCCCGTTGGGGGCTACACCTTC. It yields the protein CASSLTPVGGYTF.

The rearrangement joins TRBV5-6 to TRBJ2-5, with D perhaps TRBD2 (6 bases). V lost 0 bases and J 3 bases, leaving 9 bases between the germline ends. The CDR3 extends over 14 amino acids. Germline V CDR1 and CDR2: SGHDT, YYEEEE. CDR3 nucleotide sequence: TGTGCCAGCAGCTTGGTGAAGCGGGAAGAGACCCAGTACTTC. Amino acids: CASSLVKREETQYF.

By its share, this clone is medium-sized. The chain has TRBV6-1 and TRBJ2-1, with 12 bases fitting TRBD1. The CDR3 runs 16 residues. Germline trimming cut 4 bases from V and 7 bases from J; bases unmatched to any gene: 8. The germline V gene has CDR1 MNHNS and CDR2 SASEGT. CDR3 residues: CASSGLPGQGANEQFF. For the CDR3, the DNA is TGTGCCAGCAGTGGATTACCGGGACAGGGGGCTAATGAGCAGTTCTTC.

The V and J genes are TRBV7-3 and TRBJ1-1, with 8 bases aligning to TRBD1. Germline trimming cut 5 bases from V and 1 base from J; bases unmatched to any gene: 3. Germline V gene lookup returns CDR1 SGHTA and CDR2 FQGTGA. The CDR3 is 14 amino acids. The CDR3: CASSPGQANTEAFF. As DNA, the CDR3 is TGTGCCAGCAGCCCGGGACAGGCGAACACTGAAGCTTTCTTT. The entire variable domain, with the rest obtained from reference TRBV7-3 and TRBJ1-1, is as follows: GAGVSQTPSNKVTEKGKYVELRCDPISGHTALYWYRQSLGQGPEFLIYFQGTGAADDSGLPNDRFFAVRPEGSVSTLKIQRTERGDSAVYLCASSPGQANTEAFFGQGTRLTVV.

The chain joins TRBV29-1 to TRBJ2-5; weak D call: TRBD2 (7 bases). This CDR3 has 14 amino acids. From germline, CDR1 is SQVTM and CDR2 ANQGSEA. Trimming pared 7 bases from V and 5 bases from J, leaving 20 bases between. For the CDR3, the DNA is TGCAGCGCCTCTAAGGGGGGGGACGGGGAGACCCAGTACTTC. Amino acids: CSASKGGDGETQYF.

The V gene is TRBV5-6, the J gene TRBJ1-5; D not certain. Trimming cost V 7 bases and J 0 bases, with 17 bases left between them. The V gene's germline CDR1 is SGHDT and CDR2 YYEEEE. The CDR3 has 16 amino acids. The CDR3 nucleotides are TGTGCCAGCCCCCACCTCCGGCGGCTTAGCAATCAGCCCCAGCATTTT. Encoded protein: CASPHLRRLSNQPQHF.

The V gene is TRBV4-2, the J gene TRBJ2-1; 10 nucleotides align to TRBD2. Germline values: CDR1 LGHNA, CDR2 YNFKEQ. V gave up 0 bases and J gave up 1 base; unmatched junction bases: 3. The CDR3 has 17 amino acids. CDR3 loop: CASSQDLAGGSYNEQFF. The CDR3 bases are TGTGCCAGCAGCCAAGACTTAGCGGGGGGTTCCTACAATGAGCAGTTCTTC.

This rearrangement joins TRBV4-2 to TRBJ1-5, with D possibly being TRBD1 (6 bases). The V gene lost 3 bases and the J gene lost 11 bases, with 14 bases spanning the gap. In germline, CDR1 is LGHNA, CDR2 YNFKEQ. The CDR3 covers 13 residues. CDR3 sequence (DNA): TGTGCCAGCAGCCAGTACAGGGACCAGTCCCAGCATTTT. Translation gives CASSQYRDQSQHF.